The sequence of this TCR beta chain was determined in a study of T-cell reconstitution after alpha-beta-depleted transplantation in children. The CDR3 runs to 13 residues. The V and J ends lost 3 bases and 1 base respectively, with 9 bases between them. Germline V CDR1 and CDR2: SQVTM, ANQGSEA. Library preparation (for TCRbeta) was performed with unique molecular identifiers. In TCRdb, the PCR reads were re-called with MiXCR into one record per CDR3 protein. The table includes around 250,000 distinct CDR3 sequences, 6.5% to 9% detected once. In its sample, this clonotype was seen many times. The rearrangement joins TRBV29-1 to TRBJ1-2; TRBD1 is a possible D gene (6 bases). The clonotype originates from a male patient younger than 18 who had a stem cell transplant for acute lymphoblastic leukemia, so the T cells may come from the graft donor. Source: PBMCs, mostly from graft donor cells, taken 180 days after TCRalphabeta/CD19-depleted stem cell transplant. The CDR3 region has the DNA TGCAGCGTTGAGGACAGATTTAACTATGGCTACACCTTC. It translates to CSVEDRFNYGYTF.